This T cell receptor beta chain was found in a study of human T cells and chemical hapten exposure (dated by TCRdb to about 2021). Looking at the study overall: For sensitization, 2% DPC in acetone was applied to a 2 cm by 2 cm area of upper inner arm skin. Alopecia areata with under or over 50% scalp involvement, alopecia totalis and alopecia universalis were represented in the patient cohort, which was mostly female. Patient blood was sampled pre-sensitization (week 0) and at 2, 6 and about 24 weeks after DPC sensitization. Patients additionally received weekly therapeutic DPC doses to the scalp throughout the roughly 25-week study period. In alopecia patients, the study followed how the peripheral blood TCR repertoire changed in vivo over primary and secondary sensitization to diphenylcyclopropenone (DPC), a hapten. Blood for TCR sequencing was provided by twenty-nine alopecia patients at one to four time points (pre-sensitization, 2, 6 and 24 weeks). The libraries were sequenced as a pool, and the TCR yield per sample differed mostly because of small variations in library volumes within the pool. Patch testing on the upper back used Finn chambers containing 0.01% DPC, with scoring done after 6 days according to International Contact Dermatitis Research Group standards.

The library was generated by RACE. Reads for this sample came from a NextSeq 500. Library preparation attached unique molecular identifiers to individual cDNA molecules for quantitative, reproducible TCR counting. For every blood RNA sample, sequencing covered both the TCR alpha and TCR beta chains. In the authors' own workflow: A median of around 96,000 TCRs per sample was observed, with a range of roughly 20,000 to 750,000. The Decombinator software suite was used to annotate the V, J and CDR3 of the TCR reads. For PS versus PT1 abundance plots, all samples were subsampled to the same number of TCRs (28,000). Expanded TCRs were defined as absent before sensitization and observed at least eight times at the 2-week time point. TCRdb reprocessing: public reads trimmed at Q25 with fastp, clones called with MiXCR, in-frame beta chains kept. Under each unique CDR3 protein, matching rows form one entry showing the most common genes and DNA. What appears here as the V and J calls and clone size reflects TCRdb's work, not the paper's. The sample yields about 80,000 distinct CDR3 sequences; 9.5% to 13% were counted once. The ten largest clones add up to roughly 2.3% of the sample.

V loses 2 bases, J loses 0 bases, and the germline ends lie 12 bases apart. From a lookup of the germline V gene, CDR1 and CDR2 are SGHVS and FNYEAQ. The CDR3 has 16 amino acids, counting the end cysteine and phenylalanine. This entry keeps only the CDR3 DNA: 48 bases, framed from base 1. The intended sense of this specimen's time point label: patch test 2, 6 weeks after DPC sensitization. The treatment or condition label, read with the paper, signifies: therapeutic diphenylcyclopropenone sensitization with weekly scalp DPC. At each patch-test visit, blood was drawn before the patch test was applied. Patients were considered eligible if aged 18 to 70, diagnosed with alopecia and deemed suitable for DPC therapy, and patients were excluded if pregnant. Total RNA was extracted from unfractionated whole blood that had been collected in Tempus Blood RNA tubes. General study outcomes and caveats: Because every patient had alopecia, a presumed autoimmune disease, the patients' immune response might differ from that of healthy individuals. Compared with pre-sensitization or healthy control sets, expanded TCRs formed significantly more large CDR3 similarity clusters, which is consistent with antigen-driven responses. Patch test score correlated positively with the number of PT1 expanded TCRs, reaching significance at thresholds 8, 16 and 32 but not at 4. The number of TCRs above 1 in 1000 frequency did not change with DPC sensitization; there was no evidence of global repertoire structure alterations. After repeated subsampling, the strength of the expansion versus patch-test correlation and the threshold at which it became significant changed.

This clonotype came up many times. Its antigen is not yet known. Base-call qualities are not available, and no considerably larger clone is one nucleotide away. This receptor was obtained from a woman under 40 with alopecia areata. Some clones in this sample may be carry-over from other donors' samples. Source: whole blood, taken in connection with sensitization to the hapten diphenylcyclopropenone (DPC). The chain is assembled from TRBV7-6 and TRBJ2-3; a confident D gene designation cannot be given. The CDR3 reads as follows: CASSLRAGASTDTQYF. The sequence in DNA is TGTGCCAGCAGCTTAAGGGCAGGCGCTAGCACAGATACGCAGTATTTT.